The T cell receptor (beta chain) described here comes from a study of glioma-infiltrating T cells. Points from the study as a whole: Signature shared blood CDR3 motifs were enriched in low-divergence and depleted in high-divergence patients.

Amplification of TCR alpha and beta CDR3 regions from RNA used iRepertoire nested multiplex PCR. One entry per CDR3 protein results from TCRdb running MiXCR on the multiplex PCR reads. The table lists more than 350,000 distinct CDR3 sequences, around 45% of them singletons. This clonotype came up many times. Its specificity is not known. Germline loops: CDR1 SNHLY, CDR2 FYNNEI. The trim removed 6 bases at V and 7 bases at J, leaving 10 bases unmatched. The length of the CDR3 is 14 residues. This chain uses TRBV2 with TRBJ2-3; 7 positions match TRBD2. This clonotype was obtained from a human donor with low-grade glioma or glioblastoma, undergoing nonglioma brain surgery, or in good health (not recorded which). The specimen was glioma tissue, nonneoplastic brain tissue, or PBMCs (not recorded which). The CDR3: CASRTEREANTQYF. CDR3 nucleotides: TGTGCCAGCAGGACTGAACGGGAGGCAAATACGCAGTATTTT. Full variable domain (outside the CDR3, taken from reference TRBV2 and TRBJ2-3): EPEVTQTPSHQVTQMGQEVILRCVPISNHLYFYWYRQILGQKVEFLVSFYNNEISEKSEIFDDQFSVERPDGSNFTLKIRSTKLEDSAMYFCASRTEREANTQYFGPGTRLTVL.